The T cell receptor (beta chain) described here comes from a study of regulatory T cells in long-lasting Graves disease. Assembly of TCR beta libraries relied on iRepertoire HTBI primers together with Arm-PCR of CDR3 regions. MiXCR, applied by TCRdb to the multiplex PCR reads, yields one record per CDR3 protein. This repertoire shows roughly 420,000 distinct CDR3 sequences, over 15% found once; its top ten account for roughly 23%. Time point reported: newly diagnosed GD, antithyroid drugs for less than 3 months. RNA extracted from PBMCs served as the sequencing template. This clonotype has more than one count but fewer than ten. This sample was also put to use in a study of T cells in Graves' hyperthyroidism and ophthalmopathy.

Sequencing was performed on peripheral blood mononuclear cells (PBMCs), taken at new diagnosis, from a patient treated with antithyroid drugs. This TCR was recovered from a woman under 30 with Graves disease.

DNA for the CDR3: TGTGCCACCAGACTAGCGGGAGGGGTCTATGAGCAGTTCTTC. Translation gives CATRLAGGVYEQFF. This chain links TRBV27 with TRBJ2-1; 14 bases agree with TRBD2. Germline loops: CDR1 MNHEY, CDR2 SMNVEV (reference sequence). Trimming took 10 bases from V and 8 from J; bases not matched to a gene: 7. The CDR3 totals 14 residues.